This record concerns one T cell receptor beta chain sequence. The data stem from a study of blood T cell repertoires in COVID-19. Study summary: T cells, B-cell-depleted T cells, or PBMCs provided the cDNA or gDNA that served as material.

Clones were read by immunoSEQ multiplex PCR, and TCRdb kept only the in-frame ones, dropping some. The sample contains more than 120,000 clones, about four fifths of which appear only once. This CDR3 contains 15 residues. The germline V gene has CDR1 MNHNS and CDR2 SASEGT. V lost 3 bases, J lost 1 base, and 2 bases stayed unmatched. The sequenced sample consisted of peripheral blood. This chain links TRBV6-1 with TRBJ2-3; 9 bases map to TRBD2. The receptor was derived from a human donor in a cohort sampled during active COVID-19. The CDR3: CASSEVAGGTDTQYF. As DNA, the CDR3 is TGTGCCAGCAGTGAGGTAGCGGGGGGCACAGATACGCAGTATTTT.